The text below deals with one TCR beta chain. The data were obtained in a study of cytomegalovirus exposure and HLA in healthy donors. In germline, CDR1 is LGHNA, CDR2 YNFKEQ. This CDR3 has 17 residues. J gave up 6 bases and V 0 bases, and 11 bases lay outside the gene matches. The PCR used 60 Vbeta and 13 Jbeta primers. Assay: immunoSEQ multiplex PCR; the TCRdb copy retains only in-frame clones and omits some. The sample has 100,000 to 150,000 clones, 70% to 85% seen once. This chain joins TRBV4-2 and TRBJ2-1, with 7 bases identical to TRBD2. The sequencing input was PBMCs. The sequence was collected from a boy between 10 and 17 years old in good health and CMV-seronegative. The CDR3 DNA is TGTGCCAGCAGCCAAGAGGTTGGGACTACCGGCTTCAATGAGCAGTTCTTC. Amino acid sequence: CASSQEVGTTGFNEQFF.